This TCR beta chain is drawn from a study of control samples from healthy donors and cancer patients. Germline CDR1 is MNHNS and CDR2 is SASEGT. The CDR3 length is 16 residues. The trim removed 3 bases at V and 2 bases at J, leaving 6 bases unmatched. Measured with immunoSEQ multiplex PCR; TCRdb has only the in-frame clones, and not every one. The table shows about 200,000 clones, with about 90% occurring only once. This TCR was sampled from a young man in good health. The material sequenced was blood. The chain couples TRBV6-1 to TRBJ1-5; 8 bases line up with TRBD1. CDR3 protein: CASSERQGTGNQPQHF. CDR3 sequence (DNA): TGTGCCAGCAGTGAGAGACAGGGGACGGGCAATCAGCCCCAGCATTTT.